This T cell receptor beta chain was recovered during a study of immune cell composition in non-small cell lung cancer. Overall study: Tumours were mainly lung adenocarcinoma or squamous cell carcinoma. Whole-study findings and limits: Overall clonality, unlike maximal tumour-associated clone frequency, did not predict TIL reactivity. Tumour-reactive clones were not shown to match dominant in vivo tumour clones.

On this clone: No antigen is known for it.

Profiled with immunoSEQ multiplex PCR; TCRdb holds only in-frame clones, not every one. The profile shows roughly 2,000 clones, around 63% of them singletons. The CDR3 length is 16 residues. Germline V lookup: CDR1 SGHDT, CDR2 YYEEEE. Trimming removed 2 bases from V and 3 bases from J, with 16 bases in between. Normal lung was taken at the farthest possible site, at least 3 cm from tumour. The sequence came from a human donor with non-small cell lung cancer. The rearrangement links TRBV5-6 to TRBJ2-3; D is unresolved. The sequencing input was non-adjacent lung tissue. The CDR3 here is CASSLRGPLLTDTQYF. The DNA for the CDR3 is TGTGCCAGCAGCTTACGCGGCCCACTGCTGACAGATACGCAGTATTTT.